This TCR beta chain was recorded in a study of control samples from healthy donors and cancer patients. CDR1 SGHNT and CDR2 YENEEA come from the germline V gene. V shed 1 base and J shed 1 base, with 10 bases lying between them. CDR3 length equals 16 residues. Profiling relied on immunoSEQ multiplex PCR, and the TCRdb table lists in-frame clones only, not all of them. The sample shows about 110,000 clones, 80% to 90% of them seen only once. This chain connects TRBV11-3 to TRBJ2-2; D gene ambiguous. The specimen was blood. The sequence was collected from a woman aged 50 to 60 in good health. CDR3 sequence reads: CASSLGVPLNTGELFF. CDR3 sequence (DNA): TGTGCCAGCAGCTTAGGCGTTCCACTGAACACCGGGGAGCTGTTTTTT.